This T cell receptor (beta chain) was identified in a study of cytomegalovirus exposure and HLA in healthy donors. Overall study results and limits: Most TCR sequences were uncommon, yet certain public TCRs appeared in many donors. First-cohort TCR clusters tended to co-occur in the 90 to 150 validation repertoires, a later analysis found. A few chains tied to CMV proved CMV antigen-specific in vitro.

Repertoires were generated with immunoSEQ multiplex PCR, while TCRdb's copy carries only in-frame clones and drops some. The sample lists 80,000 to 100,000 clones, roughly 90% occurring once. In the case of this clone: Its antigen is as yet unknown.

The study drew the donors from its roughly 120-subject validation cohort, separate from the approximately 700-subject first cohort. Specimen: PBMCs. The source is a man aged 25-45 years in good health and CMV-seronegative.

CDR3 in amino acids: CASSYSLSGAGGTFF. The CDR3 nucleotides read TGTGCCAGCAGTTACTCGTTATCCGGAGCAGGGGGCACTTTCTTT. The chain links TRBV6-5 to TRBJ1-1; 8 nucleotides match TRBD1. Germline CDR1 and CDR2: MNHEY and SVGAGI. The CDR3 extends over 15 amino acids. The J segment lost 12 bases and the V segment lost 0 bases, leaving 12 bases of the junction unmatched.